This T cell receptor (beta chain) was identified in a study of molecular identifiers for immune sequencing clone quantification. Study-wide results and caveats: Highly expanded clone sizes could be underestimated by identical TCR molecules sharing a barcode. Clones with over 20 RNA copies captured over 97% of effector molecules but under 1% of naive ones.

TCRdb fed the PCR reads into MiXCR, producing one record per CDR3 protein. Of about 65,000 distinct CDR3 sequences in the sample, 17% were seen once. Naive CD8 T cell sorting was performed on the CD8+CD4-CCR7+CD45RA+ phenotype. Germline lookup yields CDR1 MGHRA and CDR2 YSYEKL. V lost 3 bases and J lost 4; bases outside the gene matches: 6. The CDR3 contains 15 residues. This clonotype was observed at least ten times. Its specificity is not known. The sequencing input was naive CD8+ T cells from blood, with Jurkat cell RNA spiked in. Noted subset: FACS-sorted CD8+CD4-CCR7+CD45RA+ naive T cells. The sequence was collected from a human donor in good health. Some libraries in this study had Jurkat cell RNA spiked in. The rearrangement uses TRBV4-1 and TRBJ1-1; TRBD1 agrees at 9 bases. The CDR3 nucleotides read TGCGCCAGCAGCCACACAATGACAGGGGGCACTGAAGCTTTCTTT. Protein: CASSHTMTGGTEAFF.